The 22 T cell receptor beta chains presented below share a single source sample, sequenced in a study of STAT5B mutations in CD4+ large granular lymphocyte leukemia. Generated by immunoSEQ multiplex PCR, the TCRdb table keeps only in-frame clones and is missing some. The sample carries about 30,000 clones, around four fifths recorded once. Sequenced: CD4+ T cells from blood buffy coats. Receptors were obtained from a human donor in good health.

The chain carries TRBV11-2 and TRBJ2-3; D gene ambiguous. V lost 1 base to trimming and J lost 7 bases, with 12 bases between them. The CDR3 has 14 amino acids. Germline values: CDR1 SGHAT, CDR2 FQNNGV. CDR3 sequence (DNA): TGTGCCAGCAGCTTAGCGGCCCGTGCGAATACGCAGTATTTT. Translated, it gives CASSLAARANTQYF.

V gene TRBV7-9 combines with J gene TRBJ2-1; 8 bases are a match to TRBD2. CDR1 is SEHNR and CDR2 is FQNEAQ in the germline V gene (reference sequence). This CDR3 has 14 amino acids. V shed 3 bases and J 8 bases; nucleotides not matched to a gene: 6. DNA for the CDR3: TGTGCCAGCAGCTTGGAAGCGGGAGCGGATGAGCAGTTCTTC. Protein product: CASSLEAGADEQFF.

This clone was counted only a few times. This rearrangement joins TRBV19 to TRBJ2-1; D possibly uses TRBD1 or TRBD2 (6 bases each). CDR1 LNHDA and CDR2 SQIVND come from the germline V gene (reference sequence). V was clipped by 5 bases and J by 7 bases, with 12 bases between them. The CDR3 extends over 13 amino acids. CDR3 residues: CASSPTGANEQFF. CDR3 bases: TGTGCCAGTAGTCCTACGGGGGCGAATGAGCAGTTCTTC.

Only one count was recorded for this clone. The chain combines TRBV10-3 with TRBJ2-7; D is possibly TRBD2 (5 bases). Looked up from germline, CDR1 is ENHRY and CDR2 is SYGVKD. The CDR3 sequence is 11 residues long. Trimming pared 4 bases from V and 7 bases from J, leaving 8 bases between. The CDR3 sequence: CAISGTGEQYF. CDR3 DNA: TGTGCCATCAGTGGGACGGGAGAGCAGTACTTC.

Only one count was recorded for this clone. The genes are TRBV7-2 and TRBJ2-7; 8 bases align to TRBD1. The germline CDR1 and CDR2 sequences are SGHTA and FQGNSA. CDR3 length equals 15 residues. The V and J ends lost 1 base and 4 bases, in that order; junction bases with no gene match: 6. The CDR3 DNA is TGTGCCAGCAGCTTAGGGACAGGGCTCCTATACGAGCAGTACTTC. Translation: CASSLGTGLLYEQYF.

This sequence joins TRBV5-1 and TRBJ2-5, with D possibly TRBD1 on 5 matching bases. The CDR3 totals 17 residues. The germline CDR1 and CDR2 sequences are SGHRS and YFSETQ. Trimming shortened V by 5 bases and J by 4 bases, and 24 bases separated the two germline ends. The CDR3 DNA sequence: TGCGCCAGCAGTCAGCGTCCTAGGGCAGGGTATGGAGAGACCCAGTACTTC. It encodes CASSQRPRAGYGETQYF.

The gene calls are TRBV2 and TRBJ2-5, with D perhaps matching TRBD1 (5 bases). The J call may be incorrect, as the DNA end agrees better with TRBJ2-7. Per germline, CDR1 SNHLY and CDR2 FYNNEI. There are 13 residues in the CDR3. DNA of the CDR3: TGTGCCAGCACCTCCGAGGTAGGGGTCGAGCAGTACTTC. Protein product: CASTSEVGVEQYF.

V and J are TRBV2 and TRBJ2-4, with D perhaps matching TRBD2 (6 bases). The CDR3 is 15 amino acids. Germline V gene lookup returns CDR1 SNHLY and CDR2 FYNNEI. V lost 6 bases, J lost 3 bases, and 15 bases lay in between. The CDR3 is CASSRPQGGKNIQYF. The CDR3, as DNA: TGTGCCAGCAGCCGCCCCCAGGGAGGCAAAAACATTCAGTACTTC.

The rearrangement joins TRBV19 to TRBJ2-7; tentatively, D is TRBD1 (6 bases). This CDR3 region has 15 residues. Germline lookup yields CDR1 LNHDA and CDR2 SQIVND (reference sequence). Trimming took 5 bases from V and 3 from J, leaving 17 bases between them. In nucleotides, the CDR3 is TGTGCCAGTAGTTACCGGGACAAATTGGGCTACGAGCAGTACTTC. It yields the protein CASSYRDKLGYEQYF.

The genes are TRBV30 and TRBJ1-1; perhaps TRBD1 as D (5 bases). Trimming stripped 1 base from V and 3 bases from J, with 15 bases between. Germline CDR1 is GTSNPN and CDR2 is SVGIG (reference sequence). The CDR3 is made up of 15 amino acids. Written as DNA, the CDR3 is TGTGCCTGGAGTGGGGGGGGACGGTACGACACTGAAGCTTTCTTT. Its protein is CAWSGGGRYDTEAFF.

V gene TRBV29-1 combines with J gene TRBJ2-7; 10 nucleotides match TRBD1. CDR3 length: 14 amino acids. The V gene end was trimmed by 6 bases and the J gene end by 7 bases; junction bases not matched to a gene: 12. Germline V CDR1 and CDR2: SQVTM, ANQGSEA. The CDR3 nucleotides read TGCAGCGTGCGCCGGGACAGGGGCCCGACGGAGCAGTACTTC. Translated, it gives CSVRRDRGPTEQYF.

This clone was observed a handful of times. This CDR3 reads CASSGGINEKLFF. The CDR3 nucleotides read TGTGCCAGTAGTGGCGGAATTAATGAAAAACTGTTTTTT. This chain connects TRBV19 to TRBJ1-4; no reliable D call. CDR1 and CDR2 (germline): LNHDA, SQIVND (reference sequence). Trimming took 5 bases from V and 4 from J, leaving 8 bases between them. This CDR3 comprises 13 residues. Using reference TRBV19 and TRBJ1-4 for the parts outside the CDR3, the full variable domain is DGGITQSPKYLFRKEGQNVTLSCEQNLNHDAMYWYRQDPGQGLRLIYYSQIVNDFQKGDIAEGYSVSREKKESFPLTVTSAQKNPTAFYLCASSGGINEKLFFGSGTQLSVL.

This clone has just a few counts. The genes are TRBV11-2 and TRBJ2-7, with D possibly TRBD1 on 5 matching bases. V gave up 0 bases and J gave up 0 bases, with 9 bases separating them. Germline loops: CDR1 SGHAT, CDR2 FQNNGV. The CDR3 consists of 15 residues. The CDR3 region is CASSLESGISYEQYF. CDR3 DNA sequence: TGTGCCAGCAGCTTAGAATCAGGGATCTCCTACGAGCAGTACTTC.

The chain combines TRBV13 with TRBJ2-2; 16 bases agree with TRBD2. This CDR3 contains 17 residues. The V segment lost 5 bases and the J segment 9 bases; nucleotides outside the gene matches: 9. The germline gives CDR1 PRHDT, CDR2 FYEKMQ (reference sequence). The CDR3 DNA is TGTGCCAGCAGCGTACCGGGACTAGCGGGAGGGCCCAGGGAGCTGTTTTTT. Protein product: CASSVPGLAGGPRELFF.

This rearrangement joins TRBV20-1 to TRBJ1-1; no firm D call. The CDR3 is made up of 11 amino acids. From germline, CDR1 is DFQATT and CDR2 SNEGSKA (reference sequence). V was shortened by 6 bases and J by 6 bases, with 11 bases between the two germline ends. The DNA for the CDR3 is TGCAGTGCCTCGGGGAGGCCTGAAGCTTTCTTT. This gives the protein CSASGRPEAFF.

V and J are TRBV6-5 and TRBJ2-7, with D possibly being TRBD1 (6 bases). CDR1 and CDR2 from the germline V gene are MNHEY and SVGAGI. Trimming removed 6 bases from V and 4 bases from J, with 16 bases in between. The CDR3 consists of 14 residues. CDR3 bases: TGTGCCAGCAGAAACCAGGACAGAGCATACGAGCAGTACTTC. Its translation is CASRNQDRAYEQYF.

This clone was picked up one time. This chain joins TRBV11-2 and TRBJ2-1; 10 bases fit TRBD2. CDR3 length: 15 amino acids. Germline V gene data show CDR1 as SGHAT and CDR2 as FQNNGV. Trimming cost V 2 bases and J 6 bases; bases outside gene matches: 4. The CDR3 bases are TGTGCCAGCAGCTTAAGTCTAGCGGGAGCCAATGAGCAGTTCTTC. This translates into CASSLSLAGANEQFF.

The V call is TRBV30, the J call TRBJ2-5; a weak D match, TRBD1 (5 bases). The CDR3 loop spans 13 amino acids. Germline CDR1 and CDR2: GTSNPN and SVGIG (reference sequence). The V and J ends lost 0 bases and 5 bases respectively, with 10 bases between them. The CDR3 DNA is TGTGCCTGGAGTGTAGGGGTCCCGGAGACCCAGTACTTC. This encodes CAWSVGVPETQYF.

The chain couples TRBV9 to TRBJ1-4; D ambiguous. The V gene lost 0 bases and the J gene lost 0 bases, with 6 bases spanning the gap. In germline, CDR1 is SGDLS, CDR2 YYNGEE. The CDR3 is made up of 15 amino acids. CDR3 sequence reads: CASSVGIATNEKLFF. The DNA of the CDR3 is TGTGCCAGCAGCGTAGGGATTGCAACTAATGAAAAACTGTTTTTT.

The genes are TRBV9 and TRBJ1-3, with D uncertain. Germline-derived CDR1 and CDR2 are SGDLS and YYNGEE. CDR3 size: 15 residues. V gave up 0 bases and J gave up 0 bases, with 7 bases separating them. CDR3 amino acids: CASSVGTVSGNTIYF. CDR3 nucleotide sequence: TGTGCCAGCAGCGTAGGGACGGTCTCTGGAAACACCATATATTTT.

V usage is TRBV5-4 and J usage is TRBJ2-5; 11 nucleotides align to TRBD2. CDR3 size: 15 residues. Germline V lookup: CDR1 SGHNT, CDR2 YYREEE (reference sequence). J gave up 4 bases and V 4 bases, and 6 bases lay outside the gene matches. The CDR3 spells CASSKGLAVRETQYF. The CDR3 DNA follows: TGTGCCAGCAGCAAGGGACTAGCGGTGAGAGAGACCCAGTACTTC.

CDR3 nucleotides: TGCAGCGCTAACTCGGGACAGGGTTTCTACGAGCAGTACTTC. Protein sequence: CSANSGQGFYEQYF. The chain is built from TRBV29-1 and TRBJ2-7; TRBD1 matches at 9 bases. CDR3 size: 14 residues. With V trimmed by 7 bases and J by 3 bases, 10 bases remained unmatched. Germline lookup yields CDR1 SQVTM and CDR2 ANQGSEA.